A single sample gave rise to the 8 T cell receptor beta chains below, sequenced in a study of neurological immune-mediated disorders. TCRdb redid the calling of the 5' RACE reads with MiXCR, one entry per CDR3 protein. The table shows around 61,000 distinct CDR3 sequences, with more than 4.5% occurring only once. The source material was PBMCs. The source is a human donor with multiple sclerosis. The donor label of this sample is uncertain.

The sample holds many counts of this clonotype. The DNA for the CDR3 is TGTGCCAGCAGCTCCCCGGCTGAAGCTTTCTTT. Amino acids: CASSSPAEAFF. The chain combines TRBV5-6 with TRBJ1-1; D unresolved. The CDR3 covers 11 residues. V gave up 3 bases and J gave up 6 bases, with 6 bases separating them. CDR1 SGHDT and CDR2 YYEEEE come from the germline V gene. Supplemented by reference TRBV5-6 and TRBJ1-1, the full variable domain reads DAGVTQSPTHLIKTRGQQVTLRCSPKSGHDTVSWYQQALGQGPQFIFQYYEEEERQRGNFPDRFSGHQFPNYSSELNVNALLLGDSALYLCASSSPAEAFFGQGTRLTVV.

This clonotype was seen many times. The chain uses TRBV5-1 and TRBJ1-1; TRBD1 aligns across 7 bases. With V trimmed by 5 bases and J by 3 bases, 7 bases remained unmatched. The CDR3 has 14 residues. Germline V gene lookup returns CDR1 SGHRS and CDR2 YFSETQ. CDR3 DNA sequence: TGCGCCAGCAGTCCCGGGACAGCATACACTGAAGCTTTCTTT. Amino acids: CASSPGTAYTEAFF.

This clonotype was seen at least ten times. This sequence joins TRBV12-3 or TRBV12-4 and TRBJ2-7; D is undetermined. The CDR3 covers 15 residues. V lost 2 bases and J lost 1, with 12 bases in between. The CDR3 region has the DNA TGTGCCAGCAGTTTAATATCACTTAGATCCTACGAGCAGTACTTC. Its protein product is CASSLISLRSYEQYF.

This clonotype was counted ten times or more. J is TRBJ1-2 and V is TRBV12-3 or TRBV12-4; possible D gene TRBD1, 6 bases. The CDR3 is 13 amino acids. The germline V and J ends were trimmed by 4 bases and 7 bases, with 13 bases remaining between them. CDR3 region: CASSSGTLGGYTF. The CDR3 coding sequence is TGTGCCAGCAGTTCCGGGACATTGGGTGGCTACACCTTC.

This clonotype has at least ten counts. V usage is TRBV20-1 and J usage is TRBJ2-1, with TRBD2 identical over 9 bases. The CDR3 runs 17 residues. Germline CDR1 and CDR2: DFQATT and SNEGSKA (reference sequence). Germline trimming cut 3 bases from V and 9 bases from J; bases unmatched to any gene: 18. The CDR3: CSASGGWGLAGFGEQFF. CDR3 nucleotide sequence: TGCAGTGCTAGTGGGGGATGGGGTCTAGCGGGGTTCGGTGAGCAGTTCTTC.

This clonotype was seen at least ten times. This sequence joins TRBV20-1 and TRBJ1-5; TRBD1 aligns across 10 bases. V was pared by 6 bases and J by 0 bases, with 11 bases of the junction left unmatched. The CDR3 consists of 17 residues. Germline CDR1 and CDR2: DFQATT and SNEGSKA (reference sequence). CDR3 protein: CSAGPGQGTYSNQPQHF. The CDR3 nucleotides read TGCAGTGCCGGACCGGGACAGGGGACTTATAGCAATCAGCCCCAGCATTTT.

This clonotype was seen at least ten times. This chain joins TRBV5-1 and TRBJ2-1; tentatively, D is TRBD1 or TRBD2 (5 bases each). The germline V and J ends were trimmed by 1 base and 7 bases, with 12 bases remaining between them. The CDR3 contains 14 residues. Germline lookup yields CDR1 SGHRS and CDR2 YFSETQ. This CDR3 is CASSLSSWGNEQFF. The CDR3 nucleotides read TGCGCCAGCAGCTTGAGTAGTTGGGGGAATGAGCAGTTCTTC. The variable domain in full, completed from reference TRBV5-1 and TRBJ2-1, reads KAGVTQTPRYLIKTRGQQVTLSCSPISGHRSVSWYQQTPGQGLQFLFEYFSETQRNKGNFPGRFSGRQFSNSRSEMNVSTLELGDSALYLCASSLSSWGNEQFFGPGTRLTVL.

This clonotype has at least ten counts. V and J are TRBV20-1 and TRBJ1-2; 11 bases fit TRBD1. This CDR3 region has 15 residues. Germline assignment: CDR1 DFQATT and CDR2 SNEGSKA (reference sequence). V lost 5 bases, J lost 6 bases, and 11 bases stayed unmatched. The CDR3 bases are TGCAGTGCTCCCCCCTATGGGACAGGGGGGAATGGCTACACCTTC. Its protein product is CSAPPYGTGGNGYTF.